The entry that follows covers one TCR beta chain sequence. Antigen specificity is unknown. These data originate in a study of blood T cells in healthy people across ages. Across the study: Through template switching, about one barcoded beta molecule was captured per two T cells, as measured in model experiments.

Ranging in age from about 6 to 95, the donors were healthy Caucasian individuals from Russia. Study results and caveats: As naive T cell percentage varied, TCR beta diversity correlated strongly with it.

For the second PCR, which ran for 7 to 11 cycles, a sample-barcoded 5' primer and a J-beta primer mix were used. MiXCR, applied by TCRdb to the 5' RACE reads, yields one record per CDR3 protein. Among roughly 800,000 distinct CDR3 sequences listed, more than 45% were seen once. This CDR3 has 14 amino acids. Germline V gene lookup returns CDR1 LGHNA and CDR2 YNFKEQ. The V segment lost 5 bases and the J segment 6 bases; nucleotides outside the gene matches: 7. This TCR derives from a man aged 25 to 40 in good health. The V gene is TRBV4-2, the J gene TRBJ2-1, with TRBD2 identical over 7 bases. Source material: blood. The CDR3 DNA is TGTGCCAGCAGCACATCTAGCGGAGGCAATGAGCAGTTCTTC. It codes for CASSTSSGGNEQFF.